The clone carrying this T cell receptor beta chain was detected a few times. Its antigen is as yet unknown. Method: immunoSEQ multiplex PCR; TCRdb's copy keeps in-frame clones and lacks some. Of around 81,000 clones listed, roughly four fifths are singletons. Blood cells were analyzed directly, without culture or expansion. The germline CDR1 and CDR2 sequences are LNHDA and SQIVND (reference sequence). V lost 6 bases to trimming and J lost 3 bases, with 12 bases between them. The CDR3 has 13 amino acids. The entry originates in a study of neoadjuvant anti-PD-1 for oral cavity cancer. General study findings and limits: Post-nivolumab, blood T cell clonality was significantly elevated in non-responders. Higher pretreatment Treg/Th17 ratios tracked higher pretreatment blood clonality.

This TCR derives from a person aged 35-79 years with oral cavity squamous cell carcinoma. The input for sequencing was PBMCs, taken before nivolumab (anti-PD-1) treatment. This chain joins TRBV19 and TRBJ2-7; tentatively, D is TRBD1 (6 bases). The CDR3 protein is CASSVQGSYEQYF. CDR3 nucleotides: TGTGCCAGTAGCGTTCAGGGGAGCTACGAGCAGTACTTC.